These 17 T cell receptor beta chains came from one sample sequenced in a study of cytomegalovirus exposure and HLA in healthy donors. PCR was performed using 60 Vbeta and 13 Jbeta primers. Produced via immunoSEQ multiplex PCR; TCRdb's table is partial and in-frame only. This table holds over 150,000 clones, roughly four fifths found once. Material for sequencing was PBMCs. The receptors were gathered from a woman aged 25 to 39 in good health and CMV-seropositive.

The chain joins TRBV27 to TRBJ1-1; D possibly corresponds to TRBD1 (6 bases). CDR3 length: 14 residues. Trimming removed 1 base from V and 8 bases from J, with 14 bases in between. Germline V lookup: CDR1 MNHEY, CDR2 SMNVEV (reference sequence). The CDR3 is CASSLWGLGAEAFF. CDR3 DNA: TGTGCCAGCAGTTTATGGGGTTTGGGGGCCGAAGCTTTCTTT.

This clone was counted a few times. The J gene is TRBJ2-7, the V gene TRBV10-3; D is possibly TRBD1 (6 bases). The CDR3 totals 11 residues. The germline gives CDR1 ENHRY, CDR2 SYGVKD. V lost 4 bases and J 6 bases, leaving 7 bases between the germline ends. CDR3 bases: TGTGCCATCAGTGGAGGGGGCGAGCAGTACTTC. It is translated as CAISGGGEQYF.

CDR3 nucleotide sequence: TGTGCCAGCAGTTTATCGCCGGGAGGGACCTACGAGCAGTACTTC. Amino acids: CASSLSPGGTYEQYF. The J gene is TRBJ2-7, the V gene TRBV27, with TRBD2 matching over 8 bases. Germline V gene sequence: CDR1 MNHEY, CDR2 SMNVEV (reference sequence). CDR3 size: 15 residues. The V segment lost 0 bases and the J segment 2 bases; nucleotides outside the gene matches: 3.

This chain links TRBV7-9 with TRBJ2-5; 8 bases are shared with TRBD1. Per germline, CDR1 SEHNR and CDR2 FQNEAQ (reference sequence). V shed 5 bases and J 4 bases; nucleotides not matched to a gene: 3. CDR3 length: 13 residues. As DNA, the CDR3 is TGTGCCAGCAGCCCCAGGGGGCCAGAGACCCAGTACTTC. It codes for CASSPRGPETQYF.

The chain links TRBV5-4 to TRBJ1-1; the D is unclear. With 6 bases removed from V and 5 bases from J, the gap between germline ends came to 5 bases. Germline V gene lookup returns CDR1 SGHNT and CDR2 YYREEE (reference sequence). This CDR3 spans 10 amino acids. The CDR3 region is CASKSTEAFF. CDR3 in DNA: TGTGCCAGCAAATCGACTGAAGCTTTCTTT.

This rearrangement joins TRBV7-9 to TRBJ2-5; TRBD2 aligns across 7 bases. Germline V gene lookup returns CDR1 SEHNR and CDR2 FQNEAQ (reference sequence). Trimming at V came to 1 base and at J to 3 bases, leaving 5 bases not matched to a gene. The CDR3 is made up of 15 amino acids. The CDR3, as DNA: TGTGCCAGCAGCTTAGGCCCCCTAGCGGAAGAGACCCAGTACTTC. Protein product: CASSLGPLAEETQYF.

The chain uses TRBV10-1 and TRBJ1-1, with 8 bases that match TRBD1. J was trimmed by 4 bases and V by 6 bases; bases with no gene match: 1. This CDR3 has 12 amino acids. CDR1 is WNHNN, CDR2 SYGVQD, per germline (reference sequence). In nucleotides, the CDR3 is TGCGCCAGCAGCCAGGGGGCCACTGAAGCTTTCTTT. This encodes CASSQGATEAFF.

The chain carries TRBV6-6 and TRBJ1-5; 7 nucleotides line up with TRBD1. The germline V gene has CDR1 MNHNY and CDR2 SVGAGI (reference sequence). V lost 6 bases and J lost 1; bases outside the gene matches: 6. The CDR3 has 15 amino acids. CDR3 in amino acids: CASSETGMSNQPQHF. DNA of the CDR3: TGTGCCAGCAGCGAGACAGGGATGAGCAATCAGCCCCAGCATTTT.

Only one count was recorded for this clone. The chain has TRBV7-9 and TRBJ2-1; the match to TRBD2 covers 13 bases. This CDR3 has 16 residues. In germline, CDR1 is SEHNR, CDR2 FQNEAQ (reference sequence). Trimming cost V 4 bases and J 4 bases; bases outside gene matches: 4. CDR3 bases: TGTGCCAGCAGCTCACTAGCGGGAGGGCGATACAATGAGCAGTTCTTC. Translating it yields CASSSLAGGRYNEQFF.

In its sample, this clone was seen once. V and J are TRBV5-4 and TRBJ1-2, with TRBD1 as a possible D gene (5 bases). Trimming pared 0 bases from V and 4 bases from J, leaving 13 bases between. The CDR3 loop spans 15 amino acids. Germline CDR1 and CDR2: SGHNT and YYREEE (reference sequence). The CDR3 here is CASSLEEGRGYGYTF. The CDR3 DNA is TGTGCCAGCAGCTTGGAGGAGGGGCGAGGCTATGGCTACACCTTC.

The chain recombines TRBV5-1 with TRBJ1-2, with TRBD1 matching 12 bases. In germline, CDR1 is SGHRS, CDR2 YFSETQ. J was trimmed by 8 bases and V by 0 bases; bases with no gene match: 5. The CDR3 loop spans 15 amino acids. In nucleotides, the CDR3 is TGCGCCAGCAGCTTGGAGGGACAGGGGGCGGAAGGCTACACCTTC. Translated: CASSLEGQGAEGYTF. Variable domain in full (rest from reference TRBV5-1 and TRBJ1-2): KAGVTQTPRYLIKTRGQQVTLSCSPISGHRSVSWYQQTPGQGLQFLFEYFSETQRNKGNFPGRFSGRQFSNSRSEMNVSTLELGDSALYLCASSLEGQGAEGYTFGSGTRLTVV.

The chain is built from TRBV6-1 and TRBJ1-5; D is unclear. The CDR3 totals 11 residues. The V end lost 3 bases, the J end lost 6 bases, and 3 bases lay between the germline ends. Per the germline V gene, CDR1 is MNHNS and CDR2 is SASEGT. CDR3 amino acids: CASSESQPQHF. Here the CDR3 DNA reads TGTGCCAGCAGTGAGAGTCAGCCCCAGCATTTT.

The chain employs TRBV28 and TRBJ1-2; D unclear. V gave up 7 bases and J gave up 2 bases, with 20 bases separating them. This CDR3 has 16 amino acids. Germline values: CDR1 MDHEN, CDR2 SYDVKM. In DNA, the CDR3 is TGTGCCAGCATCCGAAGCGGCCCCCCGTGGAACTATGGCTACACCTTC. Translated: CASIRSGPPWNYGYTF.

This clone was observed a few times. The chain recombines TRBV18 with TRBJ2-7; D is possibly TRBD1 (6 bases). Deletions cut 1 base from V and 0 bases from J, with 13 bases between. Germline assignment: CDR1 KGHSH and CDR2 LQKENI. This CDR3 contains 16 residues. The CDR3 DNA is TGTGCCAGCTCACCACAGGAGACAGGAAGCTCCTACGAGCAGTACTTC. It encodes CASSPQETGSSYEQYF. Full variable domain (outside the CDR3, taken from reference TRBV18 and TRBJ2-7): NAGVMQNPRHLVRRRGQEARLRCSPMKGHSHVYWYRQLPEEGLKFMVYLQKENIIDESGMPKERFSAEFPKEGPSILRIQQVVRGDSAAYFCASSPQETGSSYEQYFGPGTRLTVT.

This clone appeared a few times. The chain combines TRBV28 with TRBJ1-1, with D possibly TRBD1 on 5 matching bases. The CDR3 has 15 residues. Trimming stripped 6 bases from V and 6 bases from J, with 20 bases between. Germline assignment: CDR1 MDHEN and CDR2 SYDVKM. The CDR3: CASSMGGGPSSEAFF. The DNA for the CDR3 is TGTGCCAGCAGCATGGGGGGAGGTCCCTCCTCTGAAGCTTTCTTT. The variable domain in full, completed from reference TRBV28 and TRBJ1-1, reads DVKVTQSSRYLVKRTGEKVFLECVQDMDHENMFWYRQDPGLGLRLIYFSYDVKMKEKGDIPEGYSVSREKKERFSLILESASTNQTSMYLCASSMGGGPSSEAFFGQGTRLTVV.

The chain uses TRBV11-2 and TRBJ2-3, with 8 bases matching TRBD2. CDR3 length: 15 residues. Losses at the gene ends were 5 bases for V and 4 bases for J; bases not matched to a gene: 8. Looked up from germline, CDR1 is SGHAT and CDR2 is FQNNGV. CDR3 loop: CASSIQAGVADTQYF. CDR3 DNA: TGTGCCAGCAGCATCCAAGCGGGAGTGGCAGATACGCAGTATTTT.

The gene calls are TRBV7-2 and TRBJ2-7; D might be TRBD1 (6 bases). Germline lookup yields CDR1 SGHTA and CDR2 FQGNSA. This CDR3 contains 14 residues. The V end lost 5 bases, the J end lost 3 bases, and 14 bases lay between the germline ends. The CDR3 region is CASSPQSQGYEQYF. CDR3 DNA sequence: TGTGCCAGCAGCCCTCAATCACAGGGCTACGAGCAGTACTTC.